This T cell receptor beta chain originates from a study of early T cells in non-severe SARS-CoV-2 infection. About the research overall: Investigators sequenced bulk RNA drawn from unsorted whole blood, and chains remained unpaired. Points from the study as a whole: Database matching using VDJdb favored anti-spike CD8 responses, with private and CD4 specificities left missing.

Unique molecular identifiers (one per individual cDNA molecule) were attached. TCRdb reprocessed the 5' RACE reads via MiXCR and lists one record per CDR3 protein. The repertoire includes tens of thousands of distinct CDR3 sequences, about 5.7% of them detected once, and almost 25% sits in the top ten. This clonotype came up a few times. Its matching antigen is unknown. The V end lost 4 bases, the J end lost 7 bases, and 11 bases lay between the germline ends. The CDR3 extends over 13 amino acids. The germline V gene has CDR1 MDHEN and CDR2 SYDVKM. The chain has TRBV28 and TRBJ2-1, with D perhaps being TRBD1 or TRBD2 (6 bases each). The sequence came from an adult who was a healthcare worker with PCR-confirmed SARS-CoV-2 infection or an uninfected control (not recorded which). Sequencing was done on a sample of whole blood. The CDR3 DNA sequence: TGTGCCAGCAGTTCCACAGGGAGGAATGAGCAGTTCTTC. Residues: CASSSTGRNEQFF.